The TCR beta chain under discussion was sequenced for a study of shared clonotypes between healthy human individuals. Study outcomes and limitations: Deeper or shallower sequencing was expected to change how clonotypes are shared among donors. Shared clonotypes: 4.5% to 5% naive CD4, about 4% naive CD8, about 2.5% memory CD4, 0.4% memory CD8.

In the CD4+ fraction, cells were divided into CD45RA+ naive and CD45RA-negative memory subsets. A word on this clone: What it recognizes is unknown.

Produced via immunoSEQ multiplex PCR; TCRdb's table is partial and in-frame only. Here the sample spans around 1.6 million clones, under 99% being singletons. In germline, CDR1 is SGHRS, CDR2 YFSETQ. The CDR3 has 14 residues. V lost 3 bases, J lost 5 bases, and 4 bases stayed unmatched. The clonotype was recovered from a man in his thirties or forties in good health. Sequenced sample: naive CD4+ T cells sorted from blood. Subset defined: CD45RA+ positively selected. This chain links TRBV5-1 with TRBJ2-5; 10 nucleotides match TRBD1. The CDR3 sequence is CASSSDRGWETQYF. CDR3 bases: TGCGCCAGCAGCTCGGACAGGGGGTGGGAGACCCAGTACTTC.